Given below is one T cell receptor beta chain in context. In the source study's methods: Counts of nucleated cells, estimated from reference gene primer amplification, were obtained. Some clones are missing from TCRdb's copy, which holds only in-frame ones; the method was immunoSEQ multiplex PCR. D and trimming come from the DNA, and the V and J calls and clone size come from that table. The sample has 290,000 or so clones, roughly 85% seen once; the top ten hold approximately 5%. Recruits, aged roughly 18 to 90 years, lived in 24 US areas. Those designated as exposed participants met a COVID-19 case within 2 weeks before study entry. The sample comes from a study of blood T cell repertoires in COVID-19. From germline, CDR1 is LNHDA and CDR2 SQIVND (reference sequence). The CDR3 covers 12 residues. The V end was cut by 3 bases, the J end by 10 bases, with 10 bases between.

This clonotype originated in a man aged 35 to 55 who had been exposed to COVID-19. The chain carries TRBV19 and TRBJ1-5; maybe TRBD1 (5 bases). Sequenced input: PBMCs or T cells enriched from blood (not recorded which). CDR3 nucleotides: TGTGCCAGTAGTATGGGGCAGGTCCCCCAGCATTTT. This codes for CASSMGQVPQHF.